This TCR beta chain was observed in a study of molecular identifiers for immune sequencing clone quantification. Study in general: In replicates, RNA from around 20,000 or 100,000 naive CD8 cells was divided five ways and four parts were sequenced. Study results and caveats: For effector cells, clones above 20 RNA copies held over 99% of molecules; for naive cells, under 1%. Spiked-in Jurkat TCR RNA corresponding to one cell was reported as detectable against 1 million or so naive cells.

V shed 4 bases and J 7 bases; nucleotides not matched to a gene: 11. The germline gives CDR1 MGHRA, CDR2 YSYEKL. CDR3 length equals 15 residues. TCRdb ran MiXCR on the PCR reads and lists one entry per CDR3 protein. The sample holds 490,000 or so distinct CDR3 sequences, roughly 23% seen once. This clonotype was recorded many times. Its specificity is not known. Source material: naive CD8+ T cells from blood, with Jurkat cell RNA spiked in. The subset: FACS-sorted CD8+CD4-CCR7+CD45RA+ naive T cells. The clonotype was recovered from a human donor in good health. Some libraries in this study had Jurkat cell RNA spiked in. The chain links TRBV4-1 to TRBJ2-7, with TRBD1 matching 9 bases. CDR3 sequence: CASSLKTGQGREQYF. The CDR3 DNA reads as TGCGCCAGCAGCCTAAAAACCGGACAGGGGCGGGAGCAGTACTTC.